These 7 T cell receptor beta chains were all obtained from the same sample, sequenced in a study of T cell responses to AZD1222 COVID-19 vaccine. Profiling relied on immunoSEQ multiplex PCR, and the TCRdb table lists in-frame clones only, not all of them. The sample includes about 98,000 clones, 88% seen only once; the top ten take 9% to 12%. The specimen comprised peripheral blood, sampled on day 0 of MenACWY control vaccination. The receptors come from an adult in good health.

The V gene is TRBV30, the J gene TRBJ1-5; maybe TRBD1 (6 bases). Between the trimmed V and J ends, which lost 0 bases and 4 bases, there was a span of 13 bases. CDR1 and CDR2 from the germline V gene are GTSNPN and SVGIG (reference sequence). CDR3 length: 15 amino acids. Written as DNA, the CDR3 is TGTGCCTGGAGTGTCGCCAGGGGCTCAAATCAGCCCCAGCATTTT. Translated: CAWSVARGSNQPQHF. Using reference TRBV30 and TRBJ1-5 for the parts outside the CDR3, the full variable domain is SQTIHQWPATLVQPVGSPLSLECTVEGTSNPNLYWYRQAAGRGLQLLFYSVGIGQISSEVPQNLSASRPQDRQFILSSKKLLLSDSGFYLCAWSVARGSNQPQHFGDGTRLSIL.

This chain uses TRBV7-2 with TRBJ2-6; no definite D call. Between the trimmed V and J ends, which lost 1 base and 0 bases, there was a span of 7 bases. The CDR3 sequence is 16 residues long. CDR1 SGHTA and CDR2 FQGNSA come from the germline V gene. As DNA, the CDR3 is TGTGCCAGCAGCTTAGTGTCCAACTCTGGGGCCAACGTCCTGACTTTC. As protein: CASSLVSNSGANVLTF.

The chain employs TRBV3-1 (or the pseudogene TRBV3-2) and TRBJ2-7; D may correspond to TRBD1 or TRBD2 (5 bases each). Germline V gene data show CDR1 as LGHDT and CDR2 as YNNKEL (reference sequence). Trimming left V 2 bases short and J 0 bases short, with 17 bases between. The CDR3 runs 17 residues. The CDR3: CASSQIRDRASSYEQYF. The CDR3 DNA reads TGTGCCAGCAGCCAAATCAGGGACCGGGCGAGCTCCTACGAGCAGTACTTC.

The genes are TRBV28 and TRBJ1-3; no definite D call. This CDR3 contains 15 residues. Trimming removed 7 bases from V and 2 bases from J, with 15 bases in between. Looked up from germline, CDR1 is MDHEN and CDR2 is SYDVKM. The CDR3 here is CASITPSGTGNTIYF. For the CDR3, the DNA is TGTGCCAGCATTACCCCGTCGGGCACTGGAAACACCATATATTTT.

This sequence joins TRBV5-1 and TRBJ1-1; D may be TRBD1 (6 bases). This CDR3 has 14 residues. The V end lost 0 bases, the J end lost 7 bases, and 13 bases lay between the germline ends. Germline loops: CDR1 SGHRS, CDR2 YFSETQ. In DNA, the CDR3 is TGCGCCAGCAGCTTGGGTGGGGGGCAACGTGAAGCTTTCTTT. This encodes CASSLGGGQREAFF.

The genes are TRBV5-1 and TRBJ2-3; unclear D gene. With 0 bases removed from V and 0 bases from J, the gap between germline ends came to 11 bases. The CDR3 extends over 16 amino acids. CDR1 and CDR2 (germline): SGHRS, YFSETQ. CDR3 sequence (DNA): TGCGCCAGCAGCTTGGCGAGCAGATCTAGCACAGATACGCAGTATTTT. It is translated as CASSLASRSSTDTQYF.

Here the CDR3 DNA reads TGTGCCAGCAGCGTAGCCCCGAACACCGGGGAGCTGTTTTTT. It is translated as CASSVAPNTGELFF. V and J are TRBV9 and TRBJ2-2, with D unclear. The ends were cut back, 0 bases at V and 0 bases at J, with 3 bases in the middle. Germline V CDR1 and CDR2: SGDLS, YYNGEE. The CDR3 runs to 14 residues.